Here is one TCR beta chain with its context. No antigen is known for it. This entry comes from a study of T cell responses to AZD1222 COVID-19 vaccine. Clones were read by immunoSEQ multiplex PCR, and TCRdb kept only the in-frame ones, dropping some. The sample includes some 150,000 clones, around 88% of them seen just once. Points from the study as a whole: The donor cohort was predominantly white British with a female majority, and clonal diversity may have been underestimated.

V was pared by 1 base and J by 0 bases, with 10 bases between. The germline V gene encodes CDR1 ENHRY and CDR2 SYGVKD. The CDR3 extends over 16 amino acids. The sample was peripheral blood, taken on day 0 of MenACWY control vaccination. The chain joins TRBV10-3 to TRBJ1-3; D possibly corresponds to TRBD1 (5 bases). This receptor was taken from an adult in good health. The CDR3 region has the DNA TGTGCCATCAGTGAGTTCAACCAGGGCTCTGGAAACACCATATATTTT. Translating gives CAISEFNQGSGNTIYF.